Described below is a single T cell receptor beta chain sequence and its context. Only in-frame clones appear in the TCRdb table, and some are missing; sequencing was by immunoSEQ multiplex PCR. Among fewer than 250,000 clones listed, 90% to 95% were seen once. These data belong to a study of blood T cell repertoires in COVID-19. Study-wide context: The origin of the acute and convalescent COVID-19 samples was the United States, Italy and Spain. In each case, the material was cDNA or gDNA derived from T cells, B-cell-depleted T cells, or PBMCs.

The sample was peripheral blood. This receptor was obtained from a man between 60 and 75 years old with COVID-19, enrolled during active disease.

CDR3 residues: CASSHRGVSRVGYEQYF. The CDR3 DNA reads as TGTGCCAGCAGTCATCGGGGGGTGTCTAGAGTCGGCTACGAGCAGTACTTC. V and J are TRBV6-6 and TRBJ2-7; 7 bases are shared with TRBD2. Germline CDR1 MNHNY, CDR2 SVGAGI (reference sequence). V trimming: 5 bases; J trimming: 3 bases; junction bases outside the gene matches: 16. The CDR3 extends over 17 amino acids.